This TCR beta chain was sequenced for a study of technical replicates of blood from several donors. TCRdb's copy holds only in-frame clones and misses some; the assay was immunoSEQ multiplex PCR. This sample has some 71,000 clones, with roughly 97% found just once. This TCR was sampled from a human donor in good health. Sequenced: T cells isolated from PBMCs.

CDR3 sequence: CASSYSPYQGAGYTF. In DNA form, the CDR3 reads TGTGCCAGCAGTTACTCGCCATACCAGGGGGCTGGCTACACCTTC. V gene TRBV6-5 combines with J gene TRBJ1-2; 8 bases line up with TRBD1. The V segment lost 0 bases and the J segment 7 bases; nucleotides outside the gene matches: 7. Germline-derived CDR1 and CDR2 are MNHEY and SVGAGI. This CDR3 region has 15 residues.